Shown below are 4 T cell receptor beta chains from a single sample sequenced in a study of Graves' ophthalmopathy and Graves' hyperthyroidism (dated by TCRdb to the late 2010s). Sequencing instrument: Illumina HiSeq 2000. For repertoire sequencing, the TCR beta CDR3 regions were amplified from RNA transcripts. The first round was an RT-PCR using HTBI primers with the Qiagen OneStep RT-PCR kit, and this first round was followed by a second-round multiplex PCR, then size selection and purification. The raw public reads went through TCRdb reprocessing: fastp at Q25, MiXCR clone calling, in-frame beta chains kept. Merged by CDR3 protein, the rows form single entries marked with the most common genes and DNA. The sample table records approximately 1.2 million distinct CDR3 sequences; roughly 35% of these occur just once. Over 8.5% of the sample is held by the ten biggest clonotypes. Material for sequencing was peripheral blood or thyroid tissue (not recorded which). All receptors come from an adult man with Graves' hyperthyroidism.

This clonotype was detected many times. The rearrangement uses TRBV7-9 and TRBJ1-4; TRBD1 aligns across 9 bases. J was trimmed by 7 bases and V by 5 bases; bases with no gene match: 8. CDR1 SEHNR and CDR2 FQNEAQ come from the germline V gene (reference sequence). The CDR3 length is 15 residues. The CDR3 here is CASSTGTGNGEKLFF. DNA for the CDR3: TGTGCCAGCAGCACCGGGACAGGGAATGGTGAAAAACTGTTTTTT.

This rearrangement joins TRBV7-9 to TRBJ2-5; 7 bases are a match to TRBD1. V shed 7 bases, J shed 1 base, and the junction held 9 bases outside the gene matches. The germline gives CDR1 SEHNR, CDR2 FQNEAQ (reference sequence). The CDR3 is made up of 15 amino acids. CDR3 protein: CASNQPGGSQETQYF. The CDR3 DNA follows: TGTGCCAGCAACCAGCCAGGGGGTTCCCAAGAGACCCAGTACTTC.

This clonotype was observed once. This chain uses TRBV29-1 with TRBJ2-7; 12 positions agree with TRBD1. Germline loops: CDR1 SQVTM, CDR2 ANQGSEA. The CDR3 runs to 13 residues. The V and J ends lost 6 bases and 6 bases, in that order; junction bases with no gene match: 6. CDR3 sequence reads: CSVTPGQGAEQYF. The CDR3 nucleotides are TGCAGCGTGACCCCGGGACAGGGGGCCGAGCAGTACTTC.

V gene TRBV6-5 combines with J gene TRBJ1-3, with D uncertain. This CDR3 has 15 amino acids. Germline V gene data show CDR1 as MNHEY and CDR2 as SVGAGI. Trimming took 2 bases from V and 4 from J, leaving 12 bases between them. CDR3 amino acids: CASSYGLQIGNTIYF. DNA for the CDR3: TGTGCCAGCAGTTACGGACTTCAGATAGGAAACACCATATATTTT.